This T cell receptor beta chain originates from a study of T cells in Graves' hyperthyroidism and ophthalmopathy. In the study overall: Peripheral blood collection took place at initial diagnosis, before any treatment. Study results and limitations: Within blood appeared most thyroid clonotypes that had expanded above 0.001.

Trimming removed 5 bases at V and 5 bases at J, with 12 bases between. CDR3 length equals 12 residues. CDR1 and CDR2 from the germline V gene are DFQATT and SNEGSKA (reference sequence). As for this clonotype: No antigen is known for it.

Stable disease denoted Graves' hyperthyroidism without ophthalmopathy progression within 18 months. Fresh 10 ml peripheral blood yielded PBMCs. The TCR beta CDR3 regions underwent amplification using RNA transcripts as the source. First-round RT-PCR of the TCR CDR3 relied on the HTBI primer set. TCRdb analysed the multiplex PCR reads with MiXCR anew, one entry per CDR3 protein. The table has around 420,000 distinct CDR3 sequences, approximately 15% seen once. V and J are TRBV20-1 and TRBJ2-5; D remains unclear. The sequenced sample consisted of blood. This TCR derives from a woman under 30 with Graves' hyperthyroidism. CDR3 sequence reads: CSAHPDGETQYF. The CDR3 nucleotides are TGCAGTGCTCATCCCGACGGCGAGACCCAGTACTTC.